This T cell receptor (beta chain) was obtained from a study of long-term antiretroviral therapy in people with HIV. The assay, immunoSEQ v3.0, was run at survey level. Libraries were prepared by immunoSEQ multiplex PCR; TCRdb keeps only in-frame clonotypes and omits some of them. The sample includes fewer than 30,000 clones, 81% seen only once; the top ten take approximately 15%. With regard to this clone: Its target is not known.

Points from the study as a whole: Blood sampling spanned 2004 to 2017, possibly under older ART regimens.

V dropped 4 bases and J dropped 5 bases, with 14 bases sitting between them. This CDR3 has 13 residues. From germline, CDR1 is GTSNPN and CDR2 SVGIG (reference sequence). This receptor was taken from a woman aged 18-29 years with HIV. The chain has TRBV30 and TRBJ1-1; D possibly corresponds to TRBD1 (5 bases). The source was unsorted PBMCs, collected at the start of antiretroviral therapy, before treatment. For the CDR3, the DNA is TGTGCCTGGAACTGGGGCGTCAGTACTGAAGCTTTCTTT. Protein product: CAWNWGVSTEAFF. Full variable domain (outside the CDR3, taken from reference TRBV30 and TRBJ1-1): SQTIHQWPATLVQPVGSPLSLECTVEGTSNPNLYWYRQAAGRGLQLLFYSVGIGQISSEVPQNLSASRPQDRQFILSSKKLLLSDSGFYLCAWNWGVSTEAFFGQGTRLTVV.